This T cell receptor beta chain was recovered during a study of cytomegalovirus exposure and HLA in healthy donors. The CDR3 is 14 amino acids. Germline V gene lookup returns CDR1 MNHEY and CDR2 SVGAGI. In the PCR, 60 Vbeta and 13 Jbeta primers were used. Only in-frame clones appear in the TCRdb table, and some are missing; sequencing was by immunoSEQ multiplex PCR. Among 140,000 to 150,000 clones listed, about 81% were seen once. This chain links TRBV6-5 with TRBJ2-5; the D gene is possibly TRBD1 (5 bases). Gene TRBJ2-7 matches the end of the DNA better, so the J call may be wrong. The sequencing input was PBMCs. The sequence was obtained from a man younger than 45 in good health and CMV-seronegative. The CDR3 nucleotides read TGTGCCAGCAGCGACAATTCAGGGTACTACGAGCAGTACTTC. Amino acid sequence: CASSDNSGYYEQYF.